This T cell receptor beta chain is drawn from a study of OX40 agonist ivuxolimab in advanced cancers. Study in general: Patients got intravenous ivuxolimab at 0.01 to 10 mg/kg every 2 weeks.

Profiling relied on immunoSEQ multiplex PCR, and the TCRdb table lists in-frame clones only, not all of them. The table shows approximately 80,000 clones, with about 90% occurring only once. The V end was cut by 0 bases, the J end by 8 bases, with 13 bases between. Germline CDR1 is GTSNPN and CDR2 is SVGIG (reference sequence). This CDR3 is built from 14 residues. General study points: Certain nonresponding patients likewise had low normalized T-cell clonal expansion.

As concerns this clone: What it binds is unknown.

The clonotype comes from an adult with an advanced solid tumor such as melanoma, head and neck, liver or kidney cancer. Source: CD4+ or CD8+ T cells sorted from blood, taken in a trial of the OX40 agonist ivuxolimab. This sequence joins TRBV30 and TRBJ1-4, with a weak D call TRBD1 (5 bases). CDR3 residues: CAWSVAGAREKLFF. The CDR3 DNA reads as TGTGCCTGGAGTGTGGCTGGGGCGCGCGAAAAACTGTTTTTT.